This TCR beta chain was sequenced in a study of T cell repertoires in cytomegalovirus infection. Overall study: Recently identified HLA-C-restricted and well-studied HLA-B-restricted CMV epitopes were used. CMV infection plus the matching HLA type was flagged by public TCR beta signatures.

CDR3 size: 15 residues. Germline V gene lookup returns CDR1 MGHRA and CDR2 YSYEKL. V trimming: 0 bases; J trimming: 5 bases; junction bases outside the gene matches: 6. The study, taken as a whole, reports: The cumulative frequency of public TCR beta families identified carriers of CMV plus the relevant HLA.

A note on this clonotype: Its antigen is unknown.

TCRdb recomputed calls from the reads with MiXCR, one row per CDR3 protein. The sample holds hundreds of thousands of distinct CDR3 sequences, around 35% seen once. The input for sequencing was cultured PBMCs, taken from culture after CMV antigen stimulation. This receptor was obtained from a human donor in good health (CMV status not recorded). Some clones in this sample may be carry-over from other donors' samples. J is TRBJ1-2 and V is TRBV4-1; TRBD1 aligns across 7 bases. In DNA, the CDR3 is TGCGCCAGCAGCCAAGATTACAGGGGAATTTATGGCTACACCTTC. Protein: CASSQDYRGIYGYTF.